A single sample is the source of the 24 T cell receptor beta chains below, sequenced in a study of cytomegalovirus exposure and HLA in healthy donors. 13 Jbeta primers and 60 Vbeta primers were used for the PCR. Data came from immunoSEQ multiplex PCR; TCRdb stores just in-frame clones and leaves some out. Its listing shows about 82,000 clones. Sequences were obtained from PBMCs. The receptors were gathered from a woman aged 25 to 45 in good health and CMV-seronegative.

This chain joins TRBV5-1 and TRBJ1-1; D unclear. The germline gives CDR1 SGHRS, CDR2 YFSETQ. This CDR3 is 18 amino acids long. Trimming stripped 0 bases from V and 3 bases from J, with 21 bases between. The CDR3 nucleotides are TGCGCCAGCAGCTTGGAGGCCCCCCTGGCCGGGTTGTACACTGAAGCTTTCTTT. Translating gives CASSLEAPLAGLYTEAFF.

V usage is TRBV5-1 and J usage is TRBJ2-7, with TRBD1 matching 7 bases. Germline CDR1 reads SGHRS; CDR2 reads YFSETQ. CDR3 size: 14 residues. J was trimmed by 2 bases and V by 1 base; bases with no gene match: 3. CDR3: CASSLIQGAYEQYF. The DNA of the CDR3 is TGCGCCAGCAGCTTGATTCAGGGGGCCTACGAGCAGTACTTC.

This chain uses TRBV4-2 with TRBJ1-2; 8 bases agree with TRBD1. V gave up 0 bases and J gave up 3 bases; unmatched junction bases: 9. Per the germline V gene, CDR1 is LGHNA and CDR2 is YNFKEQ. The CDR3 has 17 amino acids. The CDR3 region has the DNA TGTGCCAGCAGCCAAGATATTAACAGGGGGAGTGACTATGGCTACACCTTC. Amino acid sequence: CASSQDINRGSDYGYTF.

The J gene is TRBJ1-2, the V gene TRBV5-1; tentative D call: TRBD1 (5 bases). V was trimmed by 0 bases and J by 2 bases, leaving 17 bases between them. The CDR3 has 17 amino acids. The germline V gene encodes CDR1 SGHRS and CDR2 YFSETQ. The CDR3 DNA sequence: TGCGCCAGCAGCTTGGGACGCCTCTACCAGGGAAACTATGGCTACACCTTC. Translating it yields CASSLGRLYQGNYGYTF.

This chain uses TRBV30 with TRBJ1-2; a possible D gene is TRBD1 (5 bases). The V end was cut by 0 bases, the J end by 4 bases, with 15 bases between. This CDR3 spans 15 amino acids. Germline CDR1 is GTSNPN and CDR2 is SVGIG (reference sequence). CDR3 in amino acids: CAWSVNTGGIYGYTF. In DNA, the CDR3 is TGTGCCTGGAGTGTAAACACAGGAGGGATCTATGGCTACACCTTC.

The CDR3 region has the DNA TGTGCCACGATGTGGGGACAGGGGACCAACGAGCAGTACTTC. This translates into CATMWGQGTNEQYF. This chain links TRBV6-1 with TRBJ2-7; 10 bases are a match to TRBD1. Germline V lookup: CDR1 MNHNS, CDR2 SASEGT. The V gene end was trimmed by 10 bases and the J gene end by 5 bases; junction bases not matched to a gene: 11. This CDR3 has 14 residues.

The chain couples TRBV30 to TRBJ1-2; 7 nucleotides agree with TRBD1. The CDR3 totals 12 residues. Germline values: CDR1 GTSNPN, CDR2 SVGIG (reference sequence). Losses at the gene ends were 8 bases for V and 8 bases for J; bases not matched to a gene: 11. CDR3 in amino acids: CARDQGEGGYTF. The CDR3 DNA is TGTGCCCGGGACCAGGGGGAAGGGGGCTACACCTTC. The full variable domain, in which reference TRBV30 and TRBJ1-2 provide the parts outside the CDR3, is SQTIHQWPATLVQPVGSPLSLECTVEGTSNPNLYWYRQAAGRGLQLLFYSVGIGQISSEVPQNLSASRPQDRQFILSSKKLLLSDSGFYLCARDQGEGGYTFGSGTRLTVV.

Concerning this clone: This sample also contains other DNA sequences that code for the same CDR3. The J gene is TRBJ1-3, the V gene TRBV30, with D uncertain. The V end was cut by 2 bases, the J end by 0 bases, with 5 bases between. The CDR3 runs 13 residues. CDR1 GTSNPN and CDR2 SVGIG come from the germline V gene (reference sequence). The CDR3 nucleotides are TGTGCCTGGAGTTCCGGCTCTGGAAACACCATATATTTT. Translated: CAWSSGSGNTIYF.

CDR3 amino acids: CAWSPGGRVHTDTQYF. The CDR3 coding sequence is TGTGCCTGGAGCCCCGGGGGGAGGGTTCACACAGATACGCAGTATTTT. The chain links TRBV30 to TRBJ2-3; TRBD2 matches at 7 bases. Germline lookup yields CDR1 GTSNPN and CDR2 SVGIG (reference sequence). Trimming at V came to 3 bases and at J to 2 bases, leaving 11 bases not matched to a gene. This CDR3 has 16 residues.

V gene TRBV7-9 combines with J gene TRBJ1-1; TRBD1 matches at 7 bases. Germline CDR1 SEHNR, CDR2 FQNEAQ (reference sequence). The CDR3 extends over 15 amino acids. V was pared by 8 bases and J by 0 bases, with 9 bases of the junction left unmatched. The CDR3 loop is CASAEGGGMNTEAFF. CDR3 nucleotides: TGTGCCAGCGCGGAAGGAGGGGGCATGAACACTGAAGCTTTCTTT.

The rearrangement links TRBV30 to TRBJ1-1; 7 bases agree with TRBD1. Trimming took 1 base from V and 1 from J; bases not matched to a gene: 6. The CDR3 totals 15 residues. In germline, CDR1 is GTSNPN, CDR2 SVGIG (reference sequence). CDR3 region: CAWSASGQQNTEAFF. CDR3 DNA sequence: TGTGCCTGGAGTGCATCGGGACAGCAGAACACTGAAGCTTTCTTT.

The chain is built from TRBV5-4 and TRBJ2-2; possible D gene TRBD2, 5 bases. V lost 2 bases to trimming and J lost 6 bases, with 8 bases between them. Germline assignment: CDR1 SGHNT and CDR2 YYREEE (reference sequence). The CDR3 runs 13 residues. This CDR3 reads CASSFGGSGELFF. The CDR3 DNA follows: TGTGCCAGCAGCTTTGGAGGATCCGGGGAGCTGTTTTTT.

The chain couples TRBV27 to TRBJ2-7; 8 nucleotides align to TRBD2. Germline-derived CDR1 and CDR2 are MNHEY and SMNVEV (reference sequence). The CDR3 covers 14 residues. Trimming cost V 3 bases and J 3 bases; bases outside gene matches: 4. The CDR3 here is CASSFGGVSYEQYF. CDR3 DNA: TGTGCCAGCAGTTTCGGGGGGGTGAGCTACGAGCAGTACTTC.

V gene TRBV7-6 combines with J gene TRBJ2-5; weak D call: TRBD2 (5 bases). Looked up from germline, CDR1 is SGHVS and CDR2 is FNYEAQ. The germline V and J ends were trimmed by 3 bases and 5 bases, with 13 bases remaining between them. The CDR3 totals 14 residues. The CDR3 nucleotides read TGTGCCAGCAGCTTGCCGACTATCGGGGAGACCCAGTACTTC. It encodes CASSLPTIGETQYF.

J is TRBJ1-2 and V is TRBV13, with 7 positions matching TRBD1. Trimming took 2 bases from V and 0 from J; bases not matched to a gene: 9. The CDR3 sequence is 17 residues long. The germline V gene has CDR1 PRHDT and CDR2 FYEKMQ (reference sequence). As DNA, the CDR3 is TGTGCCAGCAGCTTATACGCCGTGACAGGGTCTAACTATGGCTACACCTTC. The encoded protein is CASSLYAVTGSNYGYTF.

The rearrangement links TRBV30 to TRBJ2-1, with 9 bases lining up with TRBD2. After removal of 1 base from V and 7 bases from J, the junction contained 11 bases not matched to a gene. Germline CDR1 GTSNPN, CDR2 SVGIG (reference sequence). This CDR3 region has 16 residues. CDR3 sequence reads: CAWSELAGTGWNEQFF. CDR3 in DNA: TGTGCCTGGAGTGAACTAGCGGGTACCGGGTGGAATGAGCAGTTCTTC.

The chain links TRBV2 to TRBJ2-2; 8 bases line up with TRBD1. CDR3 length equals 16 residues. The germline CDR1 and CDR2 sequences are SNHLY and FYNNEI. V lost 6 bases, J lost 5 bases, and 11 bases stayed unmatched. This CDR3 is CASRNDRGGLTGELFF. In nucleotides, the CDR3 is TGTGCCAGCAGAAATGACAGGGGAGGTCTTACCGGGGAGCTGTTTTTT.

In nucleotides, the CDR3 is TGCGCCAGCAGCTCCACAGGGACCTCCTACAATGAGCAGTTCTTC. Translation gives CASSSTGTSYNEQFF. This chain links TRBV5-1 with TRBJ2-1; possible D gene TRBD1, 6 bases. V shed 3 bases and J shed 0 bases, with 10 bases lying between them. The CDR3 length is 15 residues. Germline CDR1 and CDR2: SGHRS and YFSETQ.

This chain links TRBV7-9 with TRBJ1-2; a possible D gene is TRBD1 (5 bases). There are 14 residues in the CDR3. The ends were cut back, 5 bases at V and 2 bases at J, with 12 bases in the middle. The germline gives CDR1 SEHNR, CDR2 FQNEAQ (reference sequence). The chain's CDR3 is CASSPQGSNYGYTF. CDR3 in DNA: TGTGCCAGCAGCCCTCAGGGTAGCAACTATGGCTACACCTTC. The full variable domain, completed using reference TRBV7-9 and TRBJ1-2, is DTGVSQNPRHKITKRGQNVTFRCDPISEHNRLYWYRQTLGQGPEFLTYFQNEAQLEKSRLLSDRFSAERPKGSFSTLEIQRTEQGDSAMYLCASSPQGSNYGYTFGSGTRLTVV.

The chain links TRBV5-6 to TRBJ2-7, with D tentatively TRBD2 (5 bases). Germline V gene lookup returns CDR1 SGHDT and CDR2 YYEEEE. The CDR3 extends over 16 amino acids. V dropped 1 base and J dropped 6 bases, with 20 bases sitting between them. In DNA form, the CDR3 reads TGTGCCAGCAGCTTGAACATGGTCTCCTACGGAGGCGAGCAGTACTTC. It codes for CASSLNMVSYGGEQYF.

This rearrangement joins TRBV28 to TRBJ1-1, with TRBD1 matching over 8 bases. The germline gives CDR1 MDHEN, CDR2 SYDVKM. Unmatched junction bases numbered 4, after V lost 1 base and J lost 0 bases. The CDR3 sequence is 16 residues long. The DNA for the CDR3 is TGTGCCAGCAGTTTATCGGGGACAGGCATGAACACTGAAGCTTTCTTT. Amino acid sequence: CASSLSGTGMNTEAFF.

This chain uses TRBV5-4 with TRBJ2-7, with 9 bases lining up with TRBD2. The CDR3 covers 16 residues. After removal of 3 bases from V and 7 bases from J, the junction contained 14 bases not matched to a gene. Looked up from germline, CDR1 is SGHNT and CDR2 is YYREEE (reference sequence). Here the CDR3 DNA reads TGTGCCAGCAGCTCAGGGACTAGCTCTTTCCCGGGGGAGCAGTACTTC. As protein: CASSSGTSSFPGEQYF. The whole variable domain, remainder taken from reference TRBV5-4 and TRBJ2-7, is ETGVTQSPTHLIKTRGQQVTLRCSSQSGHNTVSWYQQALGQGPQFIFQYYREEENGRGNFPPRFSGLQFPNYSSELNVNALELDDSALYLCASSSGTSSFPGEQYFGPGTRLTVT.

The chain joins TRBV21-1 to TRBJ2-3; TRBD1, the D gene given by the table, was not confirmed from the DNA. TRBV21-1 is a known pseudogene. The CDR3 has 15 residues. The DNA for the CDR3 is TGTGCCAGCAGCAAAGGGACAGGGGGCACAGATACGCAGTATTTT. Its translation is CASSKGTGGTDTQYF.

V is TRBV7-9 and J is TRBJ1-5, with 8 bases that match TRBD1. Germline CDR1 and CDR2: SEHNR and FQNEAQ (reference sequence). The CDR3 totals 13 residues. V was clipped by 4 bases and J by 10 bases; unmatched bases: 6. The CDR3 sequence: CASSSTGVGPQHF. DNA for the CDR3: TGTGCCAGCAGCTCGACAGGGGTCGGACCCCAGCATTTT.